A single sample gave rise to the 32 T cell receptor beta chains below, sequenced in a study of cytomegalovirus exposure and HLA in healthy donors. The PCR made use of 60 Vbeta and 13 Jbeta primers. Sequencing was performed with immunoSEQ multiplex PCR; in TCRdb, only in-frame clones are kept and a portion is missing. Of around 150,000 clones in the sample, about four fifths were seen once. Input material: PBMCs. The receptors stem from a young man in good health and CMV-seronegative.

This clone was seen more than once but under ten times. The chain couples TRBV10-1 to TRBJ2-7; 14 positions match TRBD2. Trimming removed 8 bases from V and 6 bases from J; junction bases left unmatched: 3. The CDR3 loop spans 13 amino acids. CDR1 WNHNN and CDR2 SYGVQD come from the germline V gene (reference sequence). The DNA for the CDR3 is TGCGCCAGCGGACTAGCGGGAGGTGGCGAGCAGTACTTC. Translating gives CASGLAGGGEQYF.

V is TRBV27 and J is TRBJ2-5; maybe TRBD2 (6 bases). Trimming removed 6 bases from V and 4 bases from J, with 15 bases in between. This CDR3 is built from 14 residues. The germline V gene has CDR1 MNHEY and CDR2 SMNVEV (reference sequence). CDR3 sequence: CASSILGGIETQYF. The CDR3 nucleotides are TGTGCCAGCAGCATCCTCGGGGGAATAGAGACCCAGTACTTC.

The chain has TRBV4-1 and TRBJ1-4, with unresolved D. This CDR3 contains 16 residues. The V end was cut by 1 base, the J end by 1 base, with 10 bases between. Looked up from germline, CDR1 is MGHRA and CDR2 is YSYEKL. CDR3: CASSQVRTGTNEKLFF. The CDR3 DNA reads TGCGCCAGCAGCCAAGTCAGGACTGGAACTAATGAAAAACTGTTTTTT.

This chain connects TRBV19 to TRBJ1-1; 8 nucleotides match TRBD1. This CDR3 is built from 14 residues. Germline CDR1 is LNHDA and CDR2 is SQIVND (reference sequence). Unmatched junction bases numbered 8, after V lost 3 bases and J lost 8 bases. The CDR3 loop is CASSIGPRGREAFF. CDR3 nucleotide sequence: TGTGCCAGTAGTATCGGCCCCAGGGGGCGGGAAGCTTTCTTT.

The CDR3 DNA follows: TGTGCCATCAGGGGGGCGGGAGAACTTACAGATACGCAGTATTTT. Its translation: CAIRGAGELTDTQYF. V and J are TRBV10-3 and TRBJ2-3; D possibly corresponds to TRBD2 (7 bases). V lost 6 bases and J lost 3, with 16 bases in between. From germline, CDR1 is ENHRY and CDR2 SYGVKD. CDR3 size: 15 residues.

The gene calls are TRBV9 and TRBJ2-2; 7 bases are shared with TRBD2. The V gene's germline CDR1 is SGDLS and CDR2 YYNGEE. V gave up 0 bases and J gave up 4 bases; unmatched junction bases: 0. This CDR3 is 14 amino acids long. Here the CDR3 DNA reads TGTGCCAGCAGCGTAGGGGGGGGCACCGGGGAGCTGTTTTTT. Its translation: CASSVGGGTGELFF. Full variable domain (outside the CDR3, taken from reference TRBV9 and TRBJ2-2): DSGVTQTPKHLITATGQRVTLRCSPRSGDLSVYWYQQSLDQGLQFLIQYYNGEERAKGNILERFSAQQFPDLHSELNLSSLELGDSALYFCASSVGGGTGELFFGEGSRLTVL.

The chain combines TRBV5-6 with TRBJ2-7; D unresolved. The CDR3 covers 12 residues. V was shortened by 2 bases and J by 3 bases, with 6 bases between the two germline ends. From germline, CDR1 is SGHDT and CDR2 YYEEEE. The CDR3 protein is CASSFTSYEQYF. CDR3 bases: TGTGCCAGCAGCTTTACGAGCTACGAGCAGTACTTC.

Regarding this clone: Other DNA sequences in this sample translate to the same CDR3. The V gene is TRBV5-1, the J gene TRBJ2-1; the D gene is possibly TRBD2 (6 bases). Trimming pared 5 bases from V and 13 bases from J, leaving 19 bases between. The CDR3 runs 13 residues. Germline V gives CDR1 SGHRS, CDR2 YFSETQ. The CDR3 coding sequence is TGCGCCAGCAGAGACGGGGGTCCCGCCCCACAGTTCTTC. Amino acids: CASRDGGPAPQFF.

This clone has only a few counts. The V gene is TRBV7-9, the J gene TRBJ2-1; 8 bases agree with TRBD1. Trimming took 4 bases from V and 5 from J; bases not matched to a gene: 4. This CDR3 comprises 14 residues. Germline V gives CDR1 SEHNR, CDR2 FQNEAQ (reference sequence). The CDR3, as DNA: TGTGCCAGCAGCTCCGGACAGGGAAACAATGAGCAGTTCTTC. The encoded protein is CASSSGQGNNEQFF.

CDR3: CASSLRQGAFNEQFF. The CDR3 region has the DNA TGTGCCAGCAGCTTACGACAGGGGGCGTTCAATGAGCAGTTCTTC. The rearrangement links TRBV7-9 to TRBJ2-1, with TRBD1 identical over 10 bases. The CDR3 covers 15 residues. Trimming at V came to 2 bases and at J to 6 bases, leaving 4 bases not matched to a gene. From germline, CDR1 is SEHNR and CDR2 FQNEAQ (reference sequence).

The chain links TRBV6-4 to TRBJ1-1; 9 bases agree with TRBD1. CDR1 and CDR2 from the germline V gene are MRHNA and SNTAGT. This CDR3 comprises 18 residues. Germline trimming cut 0 bases from V and 3 bases from J; bases unmatched to any gene: 11. The CDR3 DNA reads TGTGCCAGCAGTGACTCTTGGGACAGGGAGTTTTCGGACACTGAAGCTTTCTTT. Amino acids: CASSDSWDREFSDTEAFF.

The rearrangement links TRBV28 to TRBJ1-4, with 7 bases that match TRBD1. The CDR3 length is 14 residues. Germline V gene data show CDR1 as MDHEN and CDR2 as SYDVKM. Losses at the gene ends were 6 bases for V and 5 bases for J; bases not matched to a gene: 6. CDR3 in DNA: TGTGCCAGCAGCCGGGACAGCATAAATGAAAAACTGTTTTTT. Its translation is CASSRDSINEKLFF.

The V call is TRBV28, the J call TRBJ2-7; 7 bases map to TRBD1. The CDR3 length is 14 residues. CDR1 MDHEN and CDR2 SYDVKM come from the germline V gene. The trim removed 1 base at V and 4 bases at J, leaving 4 bases unmatched. The DNA for the CDR3 is TGTGCCAGCAGTTTATACGGGGACAGTTACGAGCAGTACTTC. It is translated as CASSLYGDSYEQYF.

The rearrangement joins TRBV25-1 to TRBJ2-2, with D possibly being TRBD2 (5 bases). V lost 5 bases and J 5 bases, leaving 18 bases between the germline ends. The CDR3 consists of 16 residues. Germline values: CDR1 MGHDK, CDR2 SYGVNS. DNA for the CDR3: TGTGCCAGCAGTCCCCTGACCGCCCGAGGGACCGGGGAGCTGTTTTTT. It translates to CASSPLTARGTGELFF.

CDR3 DNA: TGTGCCAGCAGTTTTATTGGACTCAACACTGAAGCTTTCTTT. This encodes CASSFIGLNTEAFF. This rearrangement joins TRBV27 to TRBJ1-1; D remains ambiguous. Trimming cost V 3 bases and J 2 bases, with 10 bases left between them. Germline V gene sequence: CDR1 MNHEY, CDR2 SMNVEV (reference sequence). This CDR3 spans 14 amino acids.

The V call is TRBV2, the J call TRBJ1-2, with TRBD1 as a possible D gene (6 bases). CDR1 and CDR2 from the germline V gene are SNHLY and FYNNEI. Trimming shortened V by 7 bases and J by 4 bases, and 19 bases separated the two germline ends. This CDR3 has 15 residues. CDR3 bases: TGTGCCAGCACGTGGTGGGGGGGCGCTGGCTATGGCTACACCTTC. Its protein is CASTWWGGAGYGYTF.

Remarks on this clone: One end of the junction fails to match germline, which may point to a read error. The chain couples TRBV19 to TRBJ2-1; 11 bases are shared with TRBD1. The CDR3 extends over 15 amino acids. Germline CDR1 is LNHDA and CDR2 is SQIVND (reference sequence). The CDR3 loop reads CASSSRTGGYDEQFF. The CDR3 DNA follows: TGTGCCAGTAGTAGCCGGACAGGGGGCTACGATGAGCAGTTCTTC.

V gene TRBV10-3 combines with J gene TRBJ2-2, with 9 bases fitting TRBD2. Germline V gene lookup returns CDR1 ENHRY and CDR2 SYGVKD. The V gene end was trimmed by 11 bases and the J gene end by 6 bases; junction bases not matched to a gene: 10. This CDR3 comprises 14 residues. CDR3 residues: CAPPCGRAAGELFF. The CDR3 DNA sequence: TGTGCCCCACCCTGCGGGAGGGCCGCCGGGGAGCTGTTTTTT.

The rearrangement uses TRBV28 and TRBJ1-5; no reliable D call. Germline V gene data show CDR1 as MDHEN and CDR2 as SYDVKM. V was pared by 2 bases and J by 9 bases, with 8 bases between. The CDR3 has 12 amino acids. CDR3 sequence: CASSLPVTPQHF. Here the CDR3 DNA reads TGTGCCAGCAGTTTACCAGTCACGCCCCAGCATTTT.

The sample holds a few counts of this clone. The V and J genes are TRBV5-4 and TRBJ2-6; D is possibly TRBD2 (6 bases). The germline gives CDR1 SGHNT, CDR2 YYREEE (reference sequence). CDR3 length: 16 residues. V was clipped by 5 bases and J by 1 base, with 13 bases between them. CDR3 loop: CASRSIGGSGANVLTF. CDR3 in DNA: TGTGCCAGCAGGTCGATCGGGGGATCTGGGGCCAACGTCCTGACTTTC.

The rearrangement uses TRBV28 and TRBJ2-5, with D unresolved. The DNA end is more similar to TRBJ2-7, so the J call may be wrong. In germline, CDR1 is MDHEN, CDR2 SYDVKM. The CDR3 is made up of 14 amino acids. CDR3 bases: TGTGCCAGCAGTTTGGCTCAGGCCACCCCCGAGCAGTACTTC. It yields the protein CASSLAQATPEQYF.

The J gene is TRBJ1-2, the V gene TRBV5-6, with 8 bases that match TRBD1. CDR3 length equals 16 residues. The junction had 11 bases not matched to a gene; V was cut back by 3 bases and J by 4 bases. CDR1 SGHDT and CDR2 YYEEEE come from the germline V gene. The CDR3: CASSYLRTGTIYGYTF. For the CDR3, the DNA is TGTGCCAGCAGCTACCTTAGGACAGGGACGATCTATGGCTACACCTTC. The whole variable domain, filled in from reference TRBV5-6 and TRBJ1-2, reads DAGVTQSPTHLIKTRGQQVTLRCSPKSGHDTVSWYQQALGQGPQFIFQYYEEEERQRGNFPDRFSGHQFPNYSSELNVNALLLGDSALYLCASSYLRTGTIYGYTFGSGTRLTVV.

This clone was found a few times. V usage is TRBV7-2 and J usage is TRBJ2-1, with a possible D match to TRBD2 (6 bases). The V gene lost 2 bases and the J gene lost 4 bases, with 12 bases spanning the gap. Per the germline V gene, CDR1 is SGHTA and CDR2 is FQGNSA. This CDR3 has 15 amino acids. The CDR3 nucleotides are TGTGCCAGCAGCTTAACCGCTAGCGAGTACAATGAGCAGTTCTTC. It yields the protein CASSLTASEYNEQFF.

The chain joins TRBV5-1 to TRBJ2-3; D is undetermined. Trimming took off 0 bases at V and 0 bases at J, with 5 bases between the two ends. The CDR3 is made up of 14 amino acids. The germline gives CDR1 SGHRS, CDR2 YFSETQ. The CDR3 loop is CASSLGLSTDTQYF. In DNA, the CDR3 is TGCGCCAGCAGCTTGGGGCTTAGCACAGATACGCAGTATTTT.

This clone was seen only once. The chain employs TRBV10-3 and TRBJ2-1; 11 bases are shared with TRBD2. CDR1 is ENHRY and CDR2 is SYGVKD in the germline V gene. With V trimmed by 4 bases and J by 5 bases, 10 bases remained unmatched. The CDR3 sequence is 17 residues long. CDR3 nucleotide sequence: TGTGCCATCAGTGCCACCCCGGGACTAGCGGACCACAATGAGCAGTTCTTC. The encoded protein is CAISATPGLADHNEQFF.

The chain combines TRBV7-2 with TRBJ1-6; D possibly corresponds to TRBD1 (6 bases). With 5 bases removed from V and 8 bases from J, the gap between germline ends came to 22 bases. The CDR3 consists of 17 residues. Germline lookup yields CDR1 SGHTA and CDR2 FQGNSA. The DNA for the CDR3 is TGTGCCAGCAGCCCCACTGGGGGCGCGGGGGTCGATTCACCCCTCCACTTT. It codes for CASSPTGGAGVDSPLHF.

This clone has only a few counts. This chain links TRBV7-9 with TRBJ2-7; 10 nucleotides align to TRBD1. The CDR3 totals 16 residues. V shed 4 bases, J shed 6 bases, and the junction held 12 bases outside the gene matches. Germline lookup yields CDR1 SEHNR and CDR2 FQNEAQ (reference sequence). The CDR3 loop is CASSSIPGTGASEQYF. The CDR3 DNA is TGTGCCAGCAGCTCCATACCGGGGACAGGGGCCTCCGAGCAGTACTTC.

This clone was counted a few times. For the CDR3, the DNA is TGCGCCAGCAGCCTGGACAGGGTGGGGAATACTGAAGCTTTCTTT. Translation: CASSLDRVGNTEAFF. The chain employs TRBV4-3 and TRBJ1-1; 8 bases are a match to TRBD1. V was pared by 4 bases and J by 5 bases, with 9 bases of the junction left unmatched. This CDR3 region has 15 residues. Germline CDR1 and CDR2: LGHNA and YSLEER.

In its sample, this clone was seen a few times. The sample carries other DNA sequences with the same CDR3. The chain links TRBV2 to TRBJ1-1; 7 bases are a match to TRBD1. Germline V gene sequence: CDR1 SNHLY, CDR2 FYNNEI. This CDR3 is built from 13 residues. J lost 3 bases, V lost 4 bases, and 2 bases had no gene match. CDR3 loop: CASSADRDTEAFF. As DNA, the CDR3 is TGTGCCAGCAGTGCTGACAGGGACACTGAAGCTTTCTTT. Together with reference TRBV2 and TRBJ1-1, the CDR3 gives the full variable domain: EPEVTQTPSHQVTQMGQEVILRCVPISNHLYFYWYRQILGQKVEFLVSFYNNEISEKSEIFDDQFSVERPDGSNFTLKIRSTKLEDSAMYFCASSADRDTEAFFGQGTRLTVV.

V is TRBV4-1 and J is TRBJ1-4, with 10 positions matching TRBD1. The CDR3 has 19 amino acids. Germline V gene sequence: CDR1 MGHRA, CDR2 YSYEKL. Unmatched junction bases numbered 14, after V lost 0 bases and J lost 7 bases. As DNA, the CDR3 is TGCGCCAGCAGCCAAGATCGGGGACAGGGGCCCCGGGGTAGTGAAAAACTGTTTTTT. Its protein is CASSQDRGQGPRGSEKLFF.

This clone appeared a few times. Other nucleotide sequences in the sample specify the same CDR3. This chain uses TRBV18 with TRBJ1-5, with 9 nucleotides matching TRBD1. After removal of 3 bases from V and 7 bases from J, the junction contained 7 bases not matched to a gene. The CDR3 runs 15 residues. The germline V gene has CDR1 KGHSH and CDR2 LQKENI. CDR3 region: CASSPPGQGNQPQHF. DNA for the CDR3: TGTGCCAGCTCACCCCCCGGACAGGGGAACCAGCCCCAGCATTTT.

This clone has only one observation. Other DNA sequences of this sample code for an identical CDR3. V and J are TRBV28 and TRBJ1-1; TRBD1 matches at 8 bases. After removal of 1 base from V and 0 bases from J, the junction contained 16 bases not matched to a gene. CDR1 is MDHEN, CDR2 SYDVKM, per germline. The CDR3 length is 20 residues. CDR3: CASSLSLSDRVVRLNTEAFF. The DNA for the CDR3 is TGTGCCAGCAGTTTATCCTTGTCGGACAGGGTTGTCCGCTTGAACACTGAAGCTTTCTTT.